The 22 T cell receptor beta chains presented below share a single source sample, sequenced in a study of shared clonotypes between healthy human individuals. The method was immunoSEQ multiplex PCR; TCRdb's version includes in-frame clones alone and lacks a portion of them. The sample holds about 2.1 million clones, about 93% seen once. In the naive CD8 group, cells lacked CD45RO and were positively selected for CCR7, so terminally differentiated effector memory CD45RA+ cells were left out. The specimen was naive CD8+ T cells from PBMCs. Every receptor here comes from a man younger than 30 in good health. Some clones in this sample may be carry-over from other donors' samples.

In this sample, this clone turned up once. V gene TRBV29-1 combines with J gene TRBJ2-1; D perhaps matches TRBD1 (6 bases). The CDR3 is 12 amino acids. Germline CDR1 is SQVTM and CDR2 is ANQGSEA. V gave up 3 bases and J gave up 11 bases, with 14 bases separating them. The CDR3 DNA reads TGCAGCGTTGATTTTCGGACAGCCCAGCAGTTCTTC. This translates into CSVDFRTAQQFF.

The chain joins TRBV28 to TRBJ2-1; 9 bases agree with TRBD1. Germline V gene lookup returns CDR1 MDHEN and CDR2 SYDVKM. The ends lost 5 bases at V and 3 bases at J; junction bases unmatched: 5. This CDR3 spans 15 amino acids. The DNA of the CDR3 is TGTGCCAGCAGTGACGGACAGGGGAACTACAATGAGCAGTTCTTC. Its protein product is CASSDGQGNYNEQFF.

This clone is a singleton in its sample. The chain employs TRBV9 and TRBJ2-2, with 9 nucleotides matching TRBD2. Germline loops: CDR1 SGDLS, CDR2 YYNGEE. CDR3 length: 17 amino acids. V was clipped by 4 bases and J by 4 bases; unmatched bases: 11. The CDR3 DNA reads as TGTGCCAGCAGCCCCGTAGAACTAGCGGGTTTCACCGGGGAGCTGTTTTTT. This encodes CASSPVELAGFTGELFF.

This clone has a handful of counts. The gene calls are TRBV28 and TRBJ1-1; 9 bases map to TRBD1. The CDR3 length is 15 residues. Germline CDR1 reads MDHEN; CDR2 reads SYDVKM. J gave up 1 base and V 5 bases, and 5 bases lay outside the gene matches. The CDR3 spells CASSPNRGQNTEAFF. DNA of the CDR3: TGTGCCAGCAGTCCTAACAGGGGGCAGAACACTGAAGCTTTCTTT.

The gene calls are TRBV28 and TRBJ2-7; D is unresolved. This CDR3 spans 18 amino acids. The V gene's germline CDR1 is MDHEN and CDR2 SYDVKM. Trimming pared 4 bases from V and 2 bases from J, leaving 24 bases between. CDR3 DNA: TGTGCCAGCAGTTCGTCTCGGGCTCGACATCGGATAGCCTACGAGCAGTACTTC. Protein: CASSSSRARHRIAYEQYF.

The chain couples TRBV27 to TRBJ2-5; D tentatively reads TRBD1 or TRBD2 (5 bases each). This CDR3 is 13 amino acids long. CDR1 and CDR2 from the germline V gene are MNHEY and SMNVEV (reference sequence). The V end lost 6 bases, the J end lost 4 bases, and 12 bases lay between the germline ends. This chain's CDR3 is CASRGRGGETQYF. The CDR3 DNA reads as TGTGCCAGCAGAGGACGGGGCGGAGAGACCCAGTACTTC.

The chain recombines TRBV6-6 with TRBJ1-2, with 10 bases lining up with TRBD1. The junction had 4 bases not matched to a gene; V was cut back by 6 bases and J by 6 bases. The CDR3 is 13 amino acids. The germline V gene encodes CDR1 MNHNY and CDR2 SVGAGI (reference sequence). This CDR3 reads CASRTGTGDGYTF. DNA for the CDR3: TGTGCCAGCAGAACCGGGACAGGGGATGGCTACACCTTC.

The rearrangement links TRBV25-1 to TRBJ2-7; D might be TRBD1 (5 bases). The CDR3 is 15 residues long. V was clipped by 6 bases and J by 1 base, with 16 bases between them. The germline gives CDR1 MGHDK, CDR2 SYGVNS. The CDR3 region is CASRATQGLSYEQYF. The CDR3 DNA follows: TGTGCCAGCAGGGCCACTCAGGGATTGTCCTACGAGCAGTACTTC.

The CDR3 region is CASSPVGYNEQFF. The CDR3 nucleotides are TGTGCCAGTTCCCCGGTTGGCTACAATGAGCAGTTCTTC. This chain links TRBV9 with TRBJ2-1; D gene unclear. The CDR3 runs to 13 residues. Germline-derived CDR1 and CDR2 are SGDLS and YYNGEE. V lost 8 bases and J 3 bases, leaving 12 bases between the germline ends.

The V and J genes are TRBV4-3 and TRBJ2-2; weak D call: TRBD1 (6 bases). The CDR3 extends over 13 amino acids. V dropped 0 bases and J dropped 9 bases, with 8 bases sitting between them. Germline V gives CDR1 LGHNA, CDR2 YSLEER. DNA of the CDR3: TGCGCCAGCAGCCAAGATAGGGGGAGGGAGCTGTTTTTT. Translated, it gives CASSQDRGRELFF.

The CDR3 nucleotides are TGTGCCAGCAGCTACGGACACACCATATATTTT. Translating gives CASSYGHTIYF. The chain recombines TRBV11-2 with TRBJ1-3; D call uncertain. There are 11 residues in the CDR3. The V and J ends lost 4 bases and 8 bases respectively, with 6 bases between them. The V gene's germline CDR1 is SGHAT and CDR2 FQNNGV.

J is TRBJ2-7 and V is TRBV4-1; 7 bases agree with TRBD2. The CDR3 covers 15 residues. Germline CDR1 and CDR2: MGHRA and YSYEKL. With 1 base clipped from V and 7 bases from J, the junction kept 10 bases outside the gene matches. Here the CDR3 DNA reads TGCGCCAGCAGCCAAGCGAGCGGGGCCCCGGGGGAGCAGTACTTC. It yields the protein CASSQASGAPGEQYF.

The rearrangement links TRBV19 to TRBJ1-3; 7 bases align to TRBD1. From germline, CDR1 is LNHDA and CDR2 SQIVND (reference sequence). The CDR3 has 15 residues. V trimming: 10 bases; J trimming: 0 bases; junction bases outside the gene matches: 9. This chain's CDR3 is CATRQGRTSGNTIYF. CDR3 nucleotide sequence: TGTGCCACCCGACAGGGCAGGACCTCTGGAAACACCATATATTTT.

V and J are TRBV25-1 and TRBJ1-2; D call uncertain. CDR3 length: 15 amino acids. Germline V gene lookup returns CDR1 MGHDK and CDR2 SYGVNS. Trimming took 7 bases from V and 7 from J, leaving 22 bases between them. The CDR3 bases are TGTGCCAGCATGTCCCCAAACGCCCGATTAGGTGGCTACACCTTC. Encoded protein: CASMSPNARLGGYTF.

The CDR3, as DNA: TGCGCCAGCGCTCAAACGAACACCGGGGAGCTGTTTTTT. It encodes CASAQTNTGELFF. The chain employs TRBV10-2 and TRBJ2-2; D remains unclear. Per germline, CDR1 WSHSY and CDR2 SAAADI. The ends were cut back, 8 bases at V and 0 bases at J, with 7 bases in the middle. The CDR3 is made up of 13 amino acids.

The chain links TRBV1 to TRBJ1-1. TRBV1 is reported as a pseudogene. The CDR3 has 15 residues. For the CDR3, the DNA is TGCACCAGCAGCAAGAGCCCACGGAAAAACACTGAAGCTTTCTTT. Amino acids: CTSSKSPRKNTEAFF.

V usage is TRBV5-4 and J usage is TRBJ1-2; 8 nucleotides line up with TRBD1. This CDR3 is built from 15 residues. Germline values: CDR1 SGHNT, CDR2 YYREEE (reference sequence). V lost 4 bases to trimming and J lost 6 bases; unmatched junction nucleotides: 11. The CDR3 DNA is TGTGCCAGCAGCCCGCCGACAGGGGAGGTGGATGGCTACACCTTC. It yields the protein CASSPPTGEVDGYTF.

V and J are TRBV2 and TRBJ2-7, with TRBD2 matching 9 bases. CDR3 size: 14 residues. Losses at the gene ends were 6 bases for V and 5 bases for J; bases not matched to a gene: 8. Germline V gene lookup returns CDR1 SNHLY and CDR2 FYNNEI. DNA of the CDR3: TGTGCCAGCAGCCCGACTAGCGGCATCCACGAGCAGTACTTC. As protein: CASSPTSGIHEQYF. Complete variable domain (other parts from reference TRBV2 and TRBJ2-7): EPEVTQTPSHQVTQMGQEVILRCVPISNHLYFYWYRQILGQKVEFLVSFYNNEISEKSEIFDDQFSVERPDGSNFTLKIRSTKLEDSAMYFCASSPTSGIHEQYFGPGTRLTVT.

The chain recombines TRBV7-9 with TRBJ2-2; D is undetermined. The CDR3 covers 16 residues. Germline V lookup: CDR1 SEHNR, CDR2 FQNEAQ (reference sequence). Between the trimmed V and J ends, which lost 8 bases and 0 bases, there was a span of 16 bases. The DNA of the CDR3 is TGTGCCAGCCACAAAGTCATCAACTCGAACACCGGGGAGCTGTTTTTT. Residues: CASHKVINSNTGELFF.

The chain combines TRBV25-1 with TRBJ1-4, with a tentative D call TRBD1 (5 bases). The CDR3 totals 16 residues. The germline CDR1 and CDR2 sequences are MGHDK and SYGVNS. Trimming left V 1 base short and J 8 bases short, with 17 bases between. The CDR3 nucleotides are TGTGCCAGCAGTGAATCCGGGGAGGGGTTGAGGGAAAAACTGTTTTTT. Its protein product is CASSESGEGLREKLFF.

The rearrangement links TRBV7-6 to TRBJ2-1; 12 bases match TRBD2. The CDR3 runs 16 residues. CDR1 and CDR2 (germline): SGHVS, FNYEAQ. The trim removed 4 bases at V and 9 bases at J, leaving 10 bases unmatched. Here the CDR3 reads CASSSPSGRASSEQFF. CDR3 nucleotides: TGTGCCAGCAGCTCCCCTAGCGGGAGGGCCTCTAGTGAGCAGTTCTTC.

This clone came up once. The V gene is TRBV13, the J gene TRBJ2-2; 11 nucleotides agree with TRBD2. With 5 bases clipped from V and 1 base from J, the junction kept 6 bases outside the gene matches. From germline, CDR1 is PRHDT and CDR2 FYEKMQ (reference sequence). The CDR3 runs to 17 residues. As DNA, the CDR3 is TGTGCCAGCAGCACCCGACTAGCGGGGATGAACACCGGGGAGCTGTTTTTT. Translated, it gives CASSTRLAGMNTGELFF.